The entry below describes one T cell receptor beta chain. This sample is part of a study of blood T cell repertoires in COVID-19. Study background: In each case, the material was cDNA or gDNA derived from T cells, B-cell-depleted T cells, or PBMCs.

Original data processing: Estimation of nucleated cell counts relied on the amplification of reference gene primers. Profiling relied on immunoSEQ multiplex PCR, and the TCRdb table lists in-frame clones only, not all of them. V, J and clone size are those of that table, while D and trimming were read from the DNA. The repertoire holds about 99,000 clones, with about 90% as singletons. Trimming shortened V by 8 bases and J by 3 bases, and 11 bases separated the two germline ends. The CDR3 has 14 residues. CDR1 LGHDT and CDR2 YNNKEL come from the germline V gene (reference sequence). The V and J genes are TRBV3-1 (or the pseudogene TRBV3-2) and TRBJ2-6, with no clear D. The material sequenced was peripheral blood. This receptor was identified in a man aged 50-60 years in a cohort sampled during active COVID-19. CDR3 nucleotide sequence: TGTGCCAGCCTCGATTCAGATGGGGCCAACGTCCTGACTTTC. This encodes CASLDSDGANVLTF.